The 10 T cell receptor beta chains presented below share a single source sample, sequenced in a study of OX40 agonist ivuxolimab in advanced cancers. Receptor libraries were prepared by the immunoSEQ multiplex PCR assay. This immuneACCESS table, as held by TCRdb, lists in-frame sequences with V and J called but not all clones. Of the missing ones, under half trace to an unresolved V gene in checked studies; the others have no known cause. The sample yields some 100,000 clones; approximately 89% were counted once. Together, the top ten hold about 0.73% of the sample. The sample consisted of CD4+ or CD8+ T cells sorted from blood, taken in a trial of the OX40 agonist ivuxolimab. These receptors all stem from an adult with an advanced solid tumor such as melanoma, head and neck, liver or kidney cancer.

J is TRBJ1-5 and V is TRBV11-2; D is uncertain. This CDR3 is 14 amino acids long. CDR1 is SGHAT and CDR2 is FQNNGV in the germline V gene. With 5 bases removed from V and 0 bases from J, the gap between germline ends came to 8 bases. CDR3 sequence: CASSLGNSNQPQHF. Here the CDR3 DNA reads TGTGCCAGCAGCCTAGGAAATAGCAATCAGCCCCAGCATTTT.

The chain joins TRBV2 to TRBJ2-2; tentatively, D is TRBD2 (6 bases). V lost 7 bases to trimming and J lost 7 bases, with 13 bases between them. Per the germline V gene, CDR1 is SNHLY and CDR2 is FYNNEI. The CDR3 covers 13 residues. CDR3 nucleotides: TGTGCCAGCATAAACGGGAGTTTCGGGGAGCTGTTTTTT. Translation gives CASINGSFGELFF.

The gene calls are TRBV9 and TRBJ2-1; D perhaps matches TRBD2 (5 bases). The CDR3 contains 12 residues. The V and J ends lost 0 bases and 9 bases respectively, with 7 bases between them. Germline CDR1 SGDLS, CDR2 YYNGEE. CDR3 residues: CASSVVEGEQFF. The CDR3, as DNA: TGTGCCAGCAGCGTAGTAGAGGGTGAGCAGTTCTTC.

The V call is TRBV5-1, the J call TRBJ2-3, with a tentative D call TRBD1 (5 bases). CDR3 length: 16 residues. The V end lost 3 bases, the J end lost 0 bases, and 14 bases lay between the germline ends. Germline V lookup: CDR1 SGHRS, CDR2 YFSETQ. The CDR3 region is CASSSGSRLSTDTQYF. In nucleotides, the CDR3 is TGCGCCAGCAGCTCAGGGTCGCGGTTAAGCACAGATACGCAGTATTTT.

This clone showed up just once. This CDR3 is CASSPYNSWTMNTEAFF. Written as DNA, the CDR3 is TGTGCCAGCAGCCCGTACAATTCGTGGACAATGAACACTGAAGCTTTCTTT. The chain employs TRBV7-9 and TRBJ1-1; D is possibly TRBD1 (5 bases). The CDR3 totals 17 residues. Germline V gene sequence: CDR1 SEHNR, CDR2 FQNEAQ (reference sequence). The V end lost 5 bases, the J end lost 0 bases, and 19 bases lay between the germline ends.

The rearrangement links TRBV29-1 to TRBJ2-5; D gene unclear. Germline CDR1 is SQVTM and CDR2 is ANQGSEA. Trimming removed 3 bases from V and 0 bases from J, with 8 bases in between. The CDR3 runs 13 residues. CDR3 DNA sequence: TGCAGCGTTGAGCCGGAAGACCAAGAGACCCAGTACTTC. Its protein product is CSVEPEDQETQYF.

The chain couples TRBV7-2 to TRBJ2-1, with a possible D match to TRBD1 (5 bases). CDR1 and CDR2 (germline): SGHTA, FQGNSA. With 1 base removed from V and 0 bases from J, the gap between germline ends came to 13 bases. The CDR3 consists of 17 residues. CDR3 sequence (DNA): TGTGCCAGCAGCTTAGTGGGTGGGGCGAGCTCCTACAATGAGCAGTTCTTC. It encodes CASSLVGGASSYNEQFF.

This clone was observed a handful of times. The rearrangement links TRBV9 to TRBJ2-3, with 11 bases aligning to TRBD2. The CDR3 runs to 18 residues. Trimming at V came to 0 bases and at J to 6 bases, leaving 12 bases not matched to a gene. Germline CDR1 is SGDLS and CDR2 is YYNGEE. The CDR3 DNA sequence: TGTGCCAGCAGCGTAGATCCTAGCGGGAGGCCCCTCGGGGATACGCAGTATTTT. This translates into CASSVDPSGRPLGDTQYF.

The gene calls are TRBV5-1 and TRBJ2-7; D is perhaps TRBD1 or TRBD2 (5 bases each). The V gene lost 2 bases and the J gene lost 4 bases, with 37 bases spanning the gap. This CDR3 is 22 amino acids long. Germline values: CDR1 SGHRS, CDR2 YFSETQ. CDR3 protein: CASSLSPWMGERVTPQAYEQYF. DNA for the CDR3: TGCGCCAGCAGCTTAAGTCCTTGGATGGGGGAGCGAGTTACGCCGCAAGCATACGAGCAGTACTTC. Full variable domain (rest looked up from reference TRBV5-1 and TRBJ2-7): KAGVTQTPRYLIKTRGQQVTLSCSPISGHRSVSWYQQTPGQGLQFLFEYFSETQRNKGNFPGRFSGRQFSNSRSEMNVSTLELGDSALYLCASSLSPWMGERVTPQAYEQYFGPGTRLTVT.

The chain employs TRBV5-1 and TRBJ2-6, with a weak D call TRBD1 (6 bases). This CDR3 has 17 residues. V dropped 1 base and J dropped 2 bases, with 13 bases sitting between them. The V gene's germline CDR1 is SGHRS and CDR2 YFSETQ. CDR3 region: CASSLRQVQPGANVLTF. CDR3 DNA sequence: TGCGCCAGCAGCTTGAGACAGGTTCAACCTGGGGCCAACGTCCTGACTTTC.